A single sample is the source of the 12 T cell receptor beta chains below, sequenced in a study of shared clonotypes between healthy human individuals. Assay used: immunoSEQ multiplex PCR; TCRdb lists only in-frame clones, some missing. The sample comprises about 2.4 million clones, about 92% of which are singletons, and around 0.14% rests with the top ten. The sample consisted of naive CD4+ T cells sorted from blood. Described subset: CD45RA+ positively selected. The source of these receptors is a man aged 18 to 30 in good health.

The chain recombines TRBV6-6 with TRBJ1-3; D possibly corresponds to TRBD1 (6 bases). Germline V gene data show CDR1 as MNHNY and CDR2 as SVGAGI (reference sequence). Trimming took off 6 bases at V and 4 bases at J, with 13 bases between the two ends. The CDR3 totals 14 residues. CDR3 loop: CASRNQGSGNTIYF. The CDR3 bases are TGTGCCAGCAGGAATCAGGGGTCCGGAAACACCATATATTTT.

This chain connects TRBV6-5 to TRBJ2-3; TRBD1 aligns across 7 bases. Germline CDR1 MNHEY, CDR2 SVGAGI. The ends lost 2 bases at V and 0 bases at J; junction bases unmatched: 5. This CDR3 spans 16 amino acids. CDR3 in amino acids: CASSYGQVSSTDTQYF. CDR3 DNA sequence: TGTGCCAGCAGTTACGGACAGGTATCTAGCACAGATACGCAGTATTTT.

The chain joins TRBV7-9 to TRBJ2-3; 7 bases line up with TRBD1. The CDR3 sequence is 17 residues long. V shed 1 base and J 2 bases; nucleotides not matched to a gene: 9. Germline values: CDR1 SEHNR, CDR2 FQNEAQ (reference sequence). This CDR3 reads CASSLVLGGRITDTQYF. CDR3 nucleotide sequence: TGTGCCAGCAGCTTAGTGCTAGGGGGCCGCATCACAGATACGCAGTATTTT. Looking up the rest from reference TRBV7-9 and TRBJ2-3 gives the full variable domain: DTGVSQNPRHKITKRGQNVTFRCDPISEHNRLYWYRQTLGQGPEFLTYFQNEAQLEKSRLLSDRFSAERPKGSFSTLEIQRTEQGDSAMYLCASSLVLGGRITDTQYFGPGTRLTVL.

This clone was detected only once. The chain uses TRBV18 and TRBJ1-3; unclear D gene. The CDR3 loop spans 15 amino acids. Germline loops: CDR1 KGHSH, CDR2 LQKENI. With 3 bases removed from V and 0 bases from J, the gap between germline ends came to 9 bases. In DNA form, the CDR3 reads TGTGCCAGCTCACCGGGCGGGTACTCTGGAAACACCATATATTTT. Translated: CASSPGGYSGNTIYF.

This chain uses TRBV28 with TRBJ1-2, with D possibly being TRBD1 (5 bases). Looked up from germline, CDR1 is MDHEN and CDR2 is SYDVKM. CDR3 length equals 17 residues. Trimming took off 6 bases at V and 3 bases at J, with 23 bases between the two ends. The DNA of the CDR3 is TGTGCCAGCAGCTGGGGCGCTGTAACGAACTCATACTATGGCTACACCTTC. It codes for CASSWGAVTNSYYGYTF.

This clone was seen once. This chain joins TRBV7-2 and TRBJ1-2; 9 positions agree with TRBD1. Germline loops: CDR1 SGHTA, CDR2 FQGNSA. The CDR3 sequence is 15 residues long. With V trimmed by 4 bases and J by 3 bases, 6 bases remained unmatched. The CDR3 region has the DNA TGTGCCAGCAGCTACCCGGGACAGGGCGACTATGGCTACACCTTC. Translating gives CASSYPGQGDYGYTF.

The rearrangement uses TRBV4-1 and TRBJ2-3; TRBD2 agrees at 11 bases. CDR3 length: 18 residues. Trimming took 3 bases from V and 0 from J; bases not matched to a gene: 8. CDR1 and CDR2 (germline): MGHRA, YSYEKL. CDR3 sequence reads: CASSQGPLAGGSTDTQYF. The CDR3 DNA follows: TGCGCCAGCAGCCAGGGCCCCTTAGCGGGAGGGAGCACAGATACGCAGTATTTT.

The J gene is TRBJ2-3, the V gene TRBV7-3; perhaps TRBD2 as D (7 bases). CDR3 length: 16 amino acids. Looked up from germline, CDR1 is SGHTA and CDR2 is FQGTGA. V was cut by 5 bases and J by 5 bases, with 20 bases left in between. CDR3 DNA: TGTGCCAGCAGCCTATCTCTCGGGGGGCCTATAGATACGCAGTATTTT. Its translation: CASSLSLGGPIDTQYF.

This chain joins TRBV11-2 and TRBJ2-1; D uncertain. Trimming removed 4 bases at V and 6 bases at J, with 4 bases between. Germline V gives CDR1 SGHAT, CDR2 FQNNGV. The CDR3 has 11 residues. CDR3 nucleotide sequence: TGTGCCAGCAGCTCGATCAATGAGCAGTTCTTC. Amino acids: CASSSINEQFF.

As to this clone: The same CDR3 arises from other DNA sequences in this sample as well. This chain links TRBV6-5 with TRBJ1-4, with D perhaps TRBD1 (5 bases). There are 15 residues in the CDR3. With 4 bases removed from V and 4 bases from J, the gap between germline ends came to 13 bases. Germline assignment: CDR1 MNHEY and CDR2 SVGAGI. This CDR3 is CASSSSGTVNEKLFF. In nucleotides, the CDR3 is TGTGCCAGCAGTTCCTCCGGGACGGTTAATGAAAAACTGTTTTTT.

The V gene is TRBV9, the J gene TRBJ1-5, with 9 nucleotides matching TRBD1. Germline V gene lookup returns CDR1 SGDLS and CDR2 YYNGEE. This CDR3 has 14 residues. V lost 4 bases to trimming and J lost 7 bases; unmatched junction nucleotides: 6. The CDR3 region is CASSPGTGRQPQHF. CDR3 in DNA: TGTGCCAGCAGCCCTGGGACAGGGCGGCAGCCCCAGCATTTT.

V gene TRBV27 combines with J gene TRBJ1-1, with D unclear. V was clipped by 4 bases and J by 6 bases, with 21 bases between them. This CDR3 has 16 amino acids. Germline CDR1 MNHEY, CDR2 SMNVEV (reference sequence). CDR3 coding DNA: TGTGCCAGCAGTTACCTCAGATCGGCCCGCGGGCCTGAAGCTTTCTTT. Its translation is CASSYLRSARGPEAFF.